This TCR beta chain stems from a study of cytomegalovirus exposure and HLA in healthy donors. CDR1 SGHRS and CDR2 YFSETQ come from the germline V gene. The CDR3 length is 17 residues. Trimming removed 0 bases from V and 0 bases from J; junction bases left unmatched: 4. Profiled with immunoSEQ multiplex PCR; TCRdb holds only in-frame clones, not every one. The sample records under 95,000 clones, roughly 91% being singletons. A word on this clone: Its target is not known.

Broader study findings: A list of approximately 160 TCR beta chains associated with cytomegalovirus was given. That first-cohort TCR clusters tended to co-occur in the 95 to 150 validation repertoires was found in a later analysis. In vitro checks showed that three CMV-associated chains really do target CMV antigens. TCR sequences were mostly rare, though some public TCRs occurred in many donors.

V is TRBV5-1 and J is TRBJ1-4; 8 nucleotides line up with TRBD1. The origin of this receptor is a man aged 25-45 years in good health and CMV-seronegative. The sample was PBMCs. CDR3 bases: TGCGCCAGCAGCTTGGCCGAGGGACAGGCAACTAATGAAAAACTGTTTTTT. Its protein product is CASSLAEGQATNEKLFF.